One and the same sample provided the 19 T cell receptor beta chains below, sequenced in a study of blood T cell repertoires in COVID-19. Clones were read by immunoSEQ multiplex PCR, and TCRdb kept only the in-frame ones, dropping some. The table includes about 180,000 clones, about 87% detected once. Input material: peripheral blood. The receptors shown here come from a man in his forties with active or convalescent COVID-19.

For the CDR3, the DNA is TGCGCCAGCAGCTTGTCCTGGGCACAGGGGGCCAGGTACGAGCAGTACTTC. The encoded protein is CASSLSWAQGARYEQYF. This chain connects TRBV5-1 to TRBJ2-7, with 9 bases identical to TRBD1. The V gene's germline CDR1 is SGHRS and CDR2 YFSETQ. The CDR3 has 17 residues. Losses at the gene ends were 1 base for V and 4 bases for J; bases not matched to a gene: 12. The full variable domain, rest sourced from reference TRBV5-1 and TRBJ2-7, is KAGVTQTPRYLIKTRGQQVTLSCSPISGHRSVSWYQQTPGQGLQFLFEYFSETQRNKGNFPGRFSGRQFSNSRSEMNVSTLELGDSALYLCASSLSWAQGARYEQYFGPGTRLTVT.

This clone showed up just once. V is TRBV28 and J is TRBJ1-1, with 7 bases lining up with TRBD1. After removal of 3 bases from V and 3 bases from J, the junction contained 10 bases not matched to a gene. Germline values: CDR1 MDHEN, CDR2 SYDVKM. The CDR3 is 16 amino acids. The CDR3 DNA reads TGTGCCAGCAGTTTCGGGCGGAGCGACAGGGACACTGAAGCTTTCTTT. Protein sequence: CASSFGRSDRDTEAFF.

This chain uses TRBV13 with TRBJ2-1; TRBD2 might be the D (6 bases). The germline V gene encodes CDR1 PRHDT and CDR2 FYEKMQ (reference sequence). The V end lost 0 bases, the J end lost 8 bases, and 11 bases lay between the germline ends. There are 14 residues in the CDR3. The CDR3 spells CASSLGQGGDEQFF. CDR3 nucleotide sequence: TGTGCCAGCAGCTTAGGGCAGGGAGGCGATGAGCAGTTCTTC.

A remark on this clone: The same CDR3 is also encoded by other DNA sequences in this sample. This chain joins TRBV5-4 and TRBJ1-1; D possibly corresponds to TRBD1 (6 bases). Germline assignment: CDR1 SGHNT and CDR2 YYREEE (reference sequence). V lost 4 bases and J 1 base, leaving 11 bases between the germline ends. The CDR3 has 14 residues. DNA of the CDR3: TGTGCCAGCAGCCTAGGACAGAGGAACACTGAAGCTTTCTTT. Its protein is CASSLGQRNTEAFF.

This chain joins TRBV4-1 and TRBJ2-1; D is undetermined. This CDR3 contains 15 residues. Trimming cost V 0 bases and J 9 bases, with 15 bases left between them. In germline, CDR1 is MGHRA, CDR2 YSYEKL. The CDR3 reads CASSQEGSHWSEQFF. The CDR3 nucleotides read TGCGCCAGCAGCCAAGAAGGCTCCCATTGGAGTGAGCAGTTCTTC.

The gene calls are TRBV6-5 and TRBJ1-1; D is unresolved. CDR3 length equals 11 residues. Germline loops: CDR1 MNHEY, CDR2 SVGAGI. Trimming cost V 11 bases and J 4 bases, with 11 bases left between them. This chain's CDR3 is CAGGGLTEAFF. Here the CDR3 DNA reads TGTGCCGGCGGCGGTCTCACTGAAGCTTTCTTT.

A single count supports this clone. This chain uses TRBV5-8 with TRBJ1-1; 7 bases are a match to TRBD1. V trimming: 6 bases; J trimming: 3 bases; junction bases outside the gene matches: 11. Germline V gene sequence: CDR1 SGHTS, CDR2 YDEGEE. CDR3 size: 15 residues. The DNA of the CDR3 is TGTGCCAGCACCGTAAGACAGGGCAGGTACACTGAAGCTTTCTTT. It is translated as CASTVRQGRYTEAFF.

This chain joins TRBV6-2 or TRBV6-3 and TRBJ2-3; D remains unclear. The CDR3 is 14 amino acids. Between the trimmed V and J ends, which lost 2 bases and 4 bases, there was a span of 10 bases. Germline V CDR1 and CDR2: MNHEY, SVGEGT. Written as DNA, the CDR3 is TGTGCCAGCAGTTACCCGTCCTTATCAGATACGCAGTATTTT. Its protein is CASSYPSLSDTQYF.

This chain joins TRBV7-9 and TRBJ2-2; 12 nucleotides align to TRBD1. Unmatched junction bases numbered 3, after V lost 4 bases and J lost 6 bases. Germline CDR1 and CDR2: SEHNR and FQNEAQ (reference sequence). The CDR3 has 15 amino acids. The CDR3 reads CASSSGQGASGELFF. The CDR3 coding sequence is TGTGCCAGCAGCTCGGGACAGGGGGCCTCCGGGGAGCTGTTTTTT.

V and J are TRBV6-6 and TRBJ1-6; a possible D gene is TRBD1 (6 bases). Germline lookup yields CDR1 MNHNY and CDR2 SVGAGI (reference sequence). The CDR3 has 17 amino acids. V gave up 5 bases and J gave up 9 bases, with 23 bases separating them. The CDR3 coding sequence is TGTGCCAGCAGTCCTTTGTTGGTGACAGGAGGCATTTCACCCCTCCACTTT. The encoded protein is CASSPLLVTGGISPLHF.

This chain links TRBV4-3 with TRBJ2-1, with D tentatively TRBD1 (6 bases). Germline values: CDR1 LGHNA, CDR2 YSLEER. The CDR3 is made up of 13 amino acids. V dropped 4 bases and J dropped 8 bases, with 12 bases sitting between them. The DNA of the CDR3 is TGCGCCAGCAGCCCAATATCAGGGGATGAGCAGTTCTTC. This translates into CASSPISGDEQFF.

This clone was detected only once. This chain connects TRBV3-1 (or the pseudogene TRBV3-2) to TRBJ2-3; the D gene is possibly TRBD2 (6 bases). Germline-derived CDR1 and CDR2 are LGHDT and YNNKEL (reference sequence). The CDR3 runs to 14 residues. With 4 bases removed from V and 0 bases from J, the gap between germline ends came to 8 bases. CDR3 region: CASSRGTSTDTQYF. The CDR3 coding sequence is TGTGCCAGCAGCCGGGGGACTAGCACAGATACGCAGTATTTT.

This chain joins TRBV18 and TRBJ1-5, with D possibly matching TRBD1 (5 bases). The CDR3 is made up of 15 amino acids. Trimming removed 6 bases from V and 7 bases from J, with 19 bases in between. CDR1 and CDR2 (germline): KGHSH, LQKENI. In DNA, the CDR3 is TGTGCCAGCTCCCCAGTTGGGGGGGAAGGGCAGCCCCAGCATTTT. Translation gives CASSPVGGEGQPQHF. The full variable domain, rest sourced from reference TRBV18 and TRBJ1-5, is NAGVMQNPRHLVRRRGQEARLRCSPMKGHSHVYWYRQLPEEGLKFMVYLQKENIIDESGMPKERFSAEFPKEGPSILRIQQVVRGDSAAYFCASSPVGGEGQPQHFGDGTRLSIL.

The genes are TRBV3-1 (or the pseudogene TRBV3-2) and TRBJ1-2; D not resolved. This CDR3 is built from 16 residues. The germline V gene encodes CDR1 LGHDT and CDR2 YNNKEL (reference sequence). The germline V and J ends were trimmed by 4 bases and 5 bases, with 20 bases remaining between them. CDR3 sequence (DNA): TGTGCCAGCAGCCCTAACCTAGGAGCAGTCGGGTATGGCTACACCTTC. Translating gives CASSPNLGAVGYGYTF.

The CDR3 region has the DNA TGTGCCTGGAGTAGGGCGGGGAACACCGGGGAGCTGTTTTTT. This sequence encodes CAWSRAGNTGELFF. The rearrangement uses TRBV30 and TRBJ2-2; tentatively, D is TRBD2 (5 bases). Between the trimmed V and J ends, which lost 2 bases and 1 base, there was a span of 8 bases. The CDR3 spans 14 residues. Looked up from germline, CDR1 is GTSNPN and CDR2 is SVGIG (reference sequence).

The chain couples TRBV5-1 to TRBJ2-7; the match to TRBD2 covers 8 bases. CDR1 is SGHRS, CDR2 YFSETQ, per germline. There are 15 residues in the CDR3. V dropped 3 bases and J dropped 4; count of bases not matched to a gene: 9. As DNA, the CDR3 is TGCGCCAGCAGCTACCTCGGGACTAGGGCGTACGAGCAGTACTTC. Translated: CASSYLGTRAYEQYF.

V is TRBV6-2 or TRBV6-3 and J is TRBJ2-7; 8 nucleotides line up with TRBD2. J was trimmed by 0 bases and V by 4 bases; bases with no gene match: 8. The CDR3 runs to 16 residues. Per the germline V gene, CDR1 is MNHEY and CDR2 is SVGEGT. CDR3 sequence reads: CASSSRSGARSYEQYF. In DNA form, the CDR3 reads TGTGCCAGCAGTTCCCGTAGCGGGGCTCGCTCCTACGAGCAGTACTTC.

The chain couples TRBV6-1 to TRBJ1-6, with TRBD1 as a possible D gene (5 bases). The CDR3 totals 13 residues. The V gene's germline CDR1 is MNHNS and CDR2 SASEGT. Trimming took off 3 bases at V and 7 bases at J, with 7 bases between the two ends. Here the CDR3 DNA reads TGTGCCAGCAGTGACAGGGTGAATTCACCCCTCCACTTT. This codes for CASSDRVNSPLHF.

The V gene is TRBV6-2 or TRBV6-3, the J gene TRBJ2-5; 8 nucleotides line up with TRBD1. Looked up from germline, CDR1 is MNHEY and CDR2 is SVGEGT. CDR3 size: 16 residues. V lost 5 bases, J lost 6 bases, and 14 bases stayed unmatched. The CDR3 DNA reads TGTGCCAGCAGTCGGGACTCGGACAGGGTTGGAAAGACCCAGTACTTC. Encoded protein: CASSRDSDRVGKTQYF.